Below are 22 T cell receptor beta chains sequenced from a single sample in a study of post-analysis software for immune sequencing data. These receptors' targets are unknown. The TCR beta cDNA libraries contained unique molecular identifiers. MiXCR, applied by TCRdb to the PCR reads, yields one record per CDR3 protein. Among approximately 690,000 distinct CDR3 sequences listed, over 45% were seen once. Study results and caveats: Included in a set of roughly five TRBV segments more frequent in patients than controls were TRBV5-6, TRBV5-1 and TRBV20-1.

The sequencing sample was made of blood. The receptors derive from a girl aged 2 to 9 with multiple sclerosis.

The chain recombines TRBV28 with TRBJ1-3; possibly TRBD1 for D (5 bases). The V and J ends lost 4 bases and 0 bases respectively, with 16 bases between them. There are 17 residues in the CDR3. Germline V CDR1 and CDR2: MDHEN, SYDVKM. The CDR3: CASSSLRGRYSGNTIYF. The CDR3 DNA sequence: TGTGCCAGCAGTTCCCTTCGGGGCCGTTACTCTGGAAACACCATATATTTT.

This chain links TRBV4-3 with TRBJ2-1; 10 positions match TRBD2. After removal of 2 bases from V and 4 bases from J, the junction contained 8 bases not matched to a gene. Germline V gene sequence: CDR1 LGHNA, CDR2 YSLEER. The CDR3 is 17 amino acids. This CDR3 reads CASSQRVAGGYYNEQFF. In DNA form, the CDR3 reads TGCGCCAGCAGCCAACGAGTAGCGGGGGGTTATTACAATGAGCAGTTCTTC.

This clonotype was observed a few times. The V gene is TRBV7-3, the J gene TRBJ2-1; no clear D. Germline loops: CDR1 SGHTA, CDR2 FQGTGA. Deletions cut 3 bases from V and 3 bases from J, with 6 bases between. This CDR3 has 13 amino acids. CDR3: CASSFANYNEQFF. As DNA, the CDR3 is TGTGCCAGCAGCTTCGCTAACTACAATGAGCAGTTCTTC.

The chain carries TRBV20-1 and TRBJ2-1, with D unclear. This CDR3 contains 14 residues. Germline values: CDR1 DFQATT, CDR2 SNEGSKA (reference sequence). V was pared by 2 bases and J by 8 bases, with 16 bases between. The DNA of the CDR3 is TGCAGTGCTAGACCCCAGAACGGTGGTGATGAGCAGTTCTTC. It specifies CSARPQNGGDEQFF.

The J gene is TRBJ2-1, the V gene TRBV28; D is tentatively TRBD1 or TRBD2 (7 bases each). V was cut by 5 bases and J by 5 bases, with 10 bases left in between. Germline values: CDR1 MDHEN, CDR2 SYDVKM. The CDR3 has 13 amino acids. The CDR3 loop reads CASSGRGHNEQFF. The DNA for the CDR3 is TGTGCCAGCAGTGGGAGGGGGCACAATGAGCAGTTCTTC.

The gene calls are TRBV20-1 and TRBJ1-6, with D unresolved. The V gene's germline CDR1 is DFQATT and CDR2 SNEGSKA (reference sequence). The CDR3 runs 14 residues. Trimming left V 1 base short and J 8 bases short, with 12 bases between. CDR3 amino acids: CSARGDAVDSPLHF. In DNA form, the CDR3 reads TGCAGTGCTAGAGGGGATGCGGTAGATTCACCCCTCCACTTT.

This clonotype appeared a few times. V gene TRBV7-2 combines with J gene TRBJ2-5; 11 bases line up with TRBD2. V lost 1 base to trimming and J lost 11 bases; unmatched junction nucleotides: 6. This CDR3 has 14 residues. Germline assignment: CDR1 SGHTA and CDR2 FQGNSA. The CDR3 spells CASSLVLAGGEQYF. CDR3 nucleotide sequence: TGTGCCAGCAGCTTAGTGCTAGCGGGGGGAGAGCAGTACTTC.

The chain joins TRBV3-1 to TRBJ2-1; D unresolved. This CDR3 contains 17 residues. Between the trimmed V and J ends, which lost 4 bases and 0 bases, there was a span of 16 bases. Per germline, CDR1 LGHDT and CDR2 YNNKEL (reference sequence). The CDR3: CASSPSPARSSYNEQFF. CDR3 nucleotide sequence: TGTGCCAGCAGCCCGTCCCCAGCGCGGAGCTCCTACAATGAGCAGTTCTTC.

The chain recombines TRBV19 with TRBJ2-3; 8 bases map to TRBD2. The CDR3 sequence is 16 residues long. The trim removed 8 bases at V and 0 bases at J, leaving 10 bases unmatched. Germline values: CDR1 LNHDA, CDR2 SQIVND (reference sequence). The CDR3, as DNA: TGTGCCAGTGCCGTCGGTAGCGGGACAAGCACAGATACGCAGTATTTT. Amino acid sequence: CASAVGSGTSTDTQYF.

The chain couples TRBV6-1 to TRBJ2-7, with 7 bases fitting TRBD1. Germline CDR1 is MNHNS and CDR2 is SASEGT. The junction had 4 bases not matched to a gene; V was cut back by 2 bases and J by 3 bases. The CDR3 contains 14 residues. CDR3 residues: CASSEWAGGYEQYF. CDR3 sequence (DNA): TGTGCCAGCAGTGAATGGGCAGGGGGCTACGAGCAGTACTTC.

Written as DNA, the CDR3 is TGTGCCATCAGTGGGACTAGCGGGATGTGGGGGTCCTACAATGAGCAGTTCTTC. As protein: CAISGTSGMWGSYNEQFF. The genes are TRBV10-3 and TRBJ2-1, with 12 positions matching TRBD2. V lost 4 bases and J lost 1; bases outside the gene matches: 8. CDR3 length: 18 residues. Germline loops: CDR1 ENHRY, CDR2 SYGVKD.

The CDR3 nucleotides read TGTGCCAGCAGCTTAGGAGTTGATAACACTGAAGCTTTCTTT. It encodes CASSLGVDNTEAFF. The J gene is TRBJ1-1, the V gene TRBV7-9; D is ambiguous. The CDR3 runs 14 residues. V lost 1 base, J lost 2 bases, and 8 bases lay in between. The V gene's germline CDR1 is SEHNR and CDR2 FQNEAQ (reference sequence).

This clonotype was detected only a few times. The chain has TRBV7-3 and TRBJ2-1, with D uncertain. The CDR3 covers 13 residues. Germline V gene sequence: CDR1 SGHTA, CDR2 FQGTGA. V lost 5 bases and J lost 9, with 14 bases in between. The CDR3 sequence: CASSTEPETEQFF. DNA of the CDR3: TGTGCCAGCAGCACAGAACCTGAGACTGAGCAGTTCTTC.

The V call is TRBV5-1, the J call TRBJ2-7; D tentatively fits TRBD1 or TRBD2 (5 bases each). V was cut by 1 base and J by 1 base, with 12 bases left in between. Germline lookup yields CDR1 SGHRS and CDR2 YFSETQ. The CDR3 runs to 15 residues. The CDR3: CASSLIAGSSYEQYF. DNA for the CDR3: TGCGCCAGCAGCTTGATAGCAGGGAGTTCCTACGAGCAGTACTTC.

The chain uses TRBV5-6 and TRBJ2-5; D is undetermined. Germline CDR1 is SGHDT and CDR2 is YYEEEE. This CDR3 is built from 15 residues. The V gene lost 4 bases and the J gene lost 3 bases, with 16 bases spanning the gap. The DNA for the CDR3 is TGTGCCAGCAGCCCCCGGACCTTAAGGGAAGAGACCCAGTACTTC. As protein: CASSPRTLREETQYF.

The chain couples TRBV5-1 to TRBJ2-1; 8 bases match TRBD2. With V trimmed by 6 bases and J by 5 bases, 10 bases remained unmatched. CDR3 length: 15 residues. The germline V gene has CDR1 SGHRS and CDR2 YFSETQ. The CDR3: CASTPLSGVNNEQFF. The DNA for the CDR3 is TGCGCCAGCACTCCTCTTAGCGGGGTAAACAATGAGCAGTTCTTC. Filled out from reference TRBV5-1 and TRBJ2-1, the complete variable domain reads KAGVTQTPRYLIKTRGQQVTLSCSPISGHRSVSWYQQTPGQGLQFLFEYFSETQRNKGNFPGRFSGRQFSNSRSEMNVSTLELGDSALYLCASTPLSGVNNEQFFGPGTRLTVL.

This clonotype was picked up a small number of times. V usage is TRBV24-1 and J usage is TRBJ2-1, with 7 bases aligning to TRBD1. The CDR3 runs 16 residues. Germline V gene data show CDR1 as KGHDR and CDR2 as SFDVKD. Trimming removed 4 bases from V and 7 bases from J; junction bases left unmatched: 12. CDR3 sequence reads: CATSDHDRDQWNEQFF. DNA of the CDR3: TGTGCCACCAGTGACCATGACAGGGATCAATGGAATGAGCAGTTCTTC.

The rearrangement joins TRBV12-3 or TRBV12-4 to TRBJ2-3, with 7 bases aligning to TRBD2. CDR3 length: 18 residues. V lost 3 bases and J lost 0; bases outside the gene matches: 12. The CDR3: CASSLRLTGGTSTDTQYF. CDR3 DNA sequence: TGTGCCAGCAGTTTGAGACTCACCGGGGGGACGAGCACAGATACGCAGTATTTT.

The CDR3 reads CASSLPGQLQAFF. CDR3 in DNA: TGTGCCAGCAGCTTGCCCGGACAGCTCCAAGCTTTCTTT. The chain has TRBV5-5 and TRBJ1-1, with D tentatively TRBD1 (6 bases). Between the trimmed V and J ends, which lost 1 base and 9 bases, there was a span of 13 bases. The CDR3 covers 13 residues. Looked up from germline, CDR1 is SGHKS and CDR2 is YYEKEE (reference sequence).

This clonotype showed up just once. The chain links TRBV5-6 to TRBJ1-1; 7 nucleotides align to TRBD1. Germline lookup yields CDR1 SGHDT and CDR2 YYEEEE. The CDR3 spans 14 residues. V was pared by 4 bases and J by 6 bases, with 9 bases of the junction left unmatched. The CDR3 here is CASSLGRQGAEAFF. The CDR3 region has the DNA TGTGCCAGCAGCCTGGGAAGACAGGGCGCTGAAGCTTTCTTT.

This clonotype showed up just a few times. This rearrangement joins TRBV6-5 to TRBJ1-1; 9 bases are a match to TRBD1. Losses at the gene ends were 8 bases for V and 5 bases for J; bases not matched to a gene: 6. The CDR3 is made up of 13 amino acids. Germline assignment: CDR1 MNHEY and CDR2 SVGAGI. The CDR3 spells CASSDRGVTEAFF. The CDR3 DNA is TGTGCCAGCTCCGACAGGGGGGTAACTGAAGCTTTCTTT.

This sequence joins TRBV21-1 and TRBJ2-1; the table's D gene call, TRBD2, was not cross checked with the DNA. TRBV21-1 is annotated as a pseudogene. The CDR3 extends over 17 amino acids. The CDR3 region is CASSKPITSGGYNEQFF. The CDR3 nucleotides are TGTGCCAGCAGCAAACCGATTACTAGCGGGGGGTACAATGAGCAGTTCTTC.